This TCR beta chain was profiled in a study of T cell repertoires in cytomegalovirus infection. This clonotype appeared many times. Its antigen is not known. TCRdb itself ran the reads through MiXCR, one entry per CDR3 protein. The profile covers under 100,000 distinct CDR3 sequences, with roughly 3.5% appearing a single time and 3.5% to 5% taken by the ten largest. Looked up from germline, CDR1 is SEHNR and CDR2 is FQNEAQ (reference sequence). V lost 2 bases to trimming and J lost 10 bases, with 14 bases between them. There are 13 residues in the CDR3. Study-wide points: Frequencies of public TCR beta families were cumulated, and this identified carriers of CMV plus the relevant HLA.

The V gene is TRBV7-9, the J gene TRBJ1-2, with D perhaps matching TRBD1 (5 bases). This TCR derives from a human donor in good health (CMV status not recorded). Some clones in this sample may be carry-over from other donors' samples. The sample was PBMCs. CDR3 region: CASSLRLPGDYTF. Here the CDR3 DNA reads TGTGCCAGCAGCTTAAGGCTCCCGGGGGACTACACCTTC.